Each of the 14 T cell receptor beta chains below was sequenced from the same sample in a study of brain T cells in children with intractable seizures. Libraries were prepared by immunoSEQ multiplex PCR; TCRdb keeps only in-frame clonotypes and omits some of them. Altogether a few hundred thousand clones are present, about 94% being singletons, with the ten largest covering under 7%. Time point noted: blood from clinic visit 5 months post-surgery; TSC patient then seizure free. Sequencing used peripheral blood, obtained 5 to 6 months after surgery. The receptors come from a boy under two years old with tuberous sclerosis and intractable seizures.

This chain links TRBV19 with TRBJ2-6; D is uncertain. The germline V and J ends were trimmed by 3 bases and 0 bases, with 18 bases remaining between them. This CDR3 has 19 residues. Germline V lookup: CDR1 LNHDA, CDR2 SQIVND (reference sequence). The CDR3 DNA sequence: TGTGCCAGTAGTATTAACCGGTTGCTGGTGGTCTCTGGGGCCAACGTCCTGACTTTC. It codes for CASSINRLLVVSGANVLTF.

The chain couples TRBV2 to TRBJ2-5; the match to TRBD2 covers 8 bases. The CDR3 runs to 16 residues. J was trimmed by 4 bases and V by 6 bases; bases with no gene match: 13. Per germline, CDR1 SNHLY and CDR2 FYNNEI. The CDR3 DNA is TGTGCCAGCAGGAGATTTGTAGCGGGGTATGGAGAGACCCAGTACTTC. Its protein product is CASRRFVAGYGETQYF.

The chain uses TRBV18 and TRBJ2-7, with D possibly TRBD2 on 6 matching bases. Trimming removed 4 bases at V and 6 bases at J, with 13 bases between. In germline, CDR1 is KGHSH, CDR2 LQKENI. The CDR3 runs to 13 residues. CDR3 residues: CASSQGASVEQYF. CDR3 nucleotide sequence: TGTGCCAGCTCACAAGGGGCTAGCGTCGAGCAGTACTTC.

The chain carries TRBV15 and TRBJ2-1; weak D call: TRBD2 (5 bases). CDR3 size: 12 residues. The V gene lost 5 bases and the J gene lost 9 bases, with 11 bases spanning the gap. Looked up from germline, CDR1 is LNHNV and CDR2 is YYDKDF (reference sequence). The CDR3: CATSGSSPEQFF. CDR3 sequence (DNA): TGTGCCACCAGCGGATCTAGCCCTGAGCAGTTCTTC.

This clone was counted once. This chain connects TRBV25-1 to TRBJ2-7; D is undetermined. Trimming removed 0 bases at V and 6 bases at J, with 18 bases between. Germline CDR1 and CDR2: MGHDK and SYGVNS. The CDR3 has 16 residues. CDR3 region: CASSEYAPSCQCEQYF. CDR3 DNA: TGTGCCAGCAGTGAATACGCCCCATCGTGCCAGTGCGAGCAGTACTTC.

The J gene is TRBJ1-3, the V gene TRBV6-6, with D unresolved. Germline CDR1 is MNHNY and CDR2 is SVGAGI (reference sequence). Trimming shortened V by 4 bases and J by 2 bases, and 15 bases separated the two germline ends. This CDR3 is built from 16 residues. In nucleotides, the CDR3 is TGTGCCAGCAGTTTTGAAGACCACCTGGCTGGAAACACCATATATTTT. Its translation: CASSFEDHLAGNTIYF.

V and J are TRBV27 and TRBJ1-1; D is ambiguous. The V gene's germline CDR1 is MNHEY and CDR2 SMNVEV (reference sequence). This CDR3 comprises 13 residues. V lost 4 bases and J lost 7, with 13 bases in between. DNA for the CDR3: TGTGCCAGCAGTTCTATGGGCCTCCGTGAAGCTTTCTTT. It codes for CASSSMGLREAFF.

The CDR3 protein is CASSTSASSYEQYF. The CDR3 nucleotides read TGTGCCAGCAGTACTAGCGCGAGCTCCTACGAGCAGTACTTC. The chain links TRBV6-5 to TRBJ2-7; 7 nucleotides match TRBD2. The germline gives CDR1 MNHEY, CDR2 SVGAGI. The V segment lost 5 bases and the J segment 0 bases; nucleotides outside the gene matches: 4. The CDR3 loop spans 14 amino acids.

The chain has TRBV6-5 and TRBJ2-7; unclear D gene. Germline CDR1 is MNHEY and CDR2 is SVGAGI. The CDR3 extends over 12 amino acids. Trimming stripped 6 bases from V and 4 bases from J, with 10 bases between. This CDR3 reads CASRSTPYEQYF. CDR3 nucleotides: TGTGCCAGCAGGAGTACCCCTTACGAGCAGTACTTC.

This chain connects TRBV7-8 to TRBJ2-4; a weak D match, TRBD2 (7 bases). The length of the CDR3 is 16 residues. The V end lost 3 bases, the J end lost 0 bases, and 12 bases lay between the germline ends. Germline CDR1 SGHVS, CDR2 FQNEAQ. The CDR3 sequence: CASSLAGALAKNIQYF. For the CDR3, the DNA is TGTGCCAGCAGCTTGGCGGGGGCTCTAGCCAAAAACATTCAGTACTTC.

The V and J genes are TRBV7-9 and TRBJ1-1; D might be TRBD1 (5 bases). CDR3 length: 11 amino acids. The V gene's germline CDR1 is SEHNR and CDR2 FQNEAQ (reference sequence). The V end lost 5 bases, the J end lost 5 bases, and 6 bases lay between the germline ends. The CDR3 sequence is CASSKGTEAFF. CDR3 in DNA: TGTGCCAGCAGCAAGGGGACTGAAGCTTTCTTT.

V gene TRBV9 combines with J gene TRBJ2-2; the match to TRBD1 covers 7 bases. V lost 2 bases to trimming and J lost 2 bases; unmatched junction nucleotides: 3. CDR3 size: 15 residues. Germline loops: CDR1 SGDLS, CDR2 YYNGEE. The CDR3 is CASSVGTANTGELFF. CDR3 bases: TGTGCCAGCAGCGTGGGGACAGCCAACACCGGGGAGCTGTTTTTT. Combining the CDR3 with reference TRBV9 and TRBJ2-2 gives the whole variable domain DSGVTQTPKHLITATGQRVTLRCSPRSGDLSVYWYQQSLDQGLQFLIQYYNGEERAKGNILERFSAQQFPDLHSELNLSSLELGDSALYFCASSVGTANTGELFFGEGSRLTVL.

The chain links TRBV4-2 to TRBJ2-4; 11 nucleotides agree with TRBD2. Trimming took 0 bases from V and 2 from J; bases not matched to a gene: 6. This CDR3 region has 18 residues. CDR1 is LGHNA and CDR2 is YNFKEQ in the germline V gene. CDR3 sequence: CASSQDPRTSGSKNIQYF. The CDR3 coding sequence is TGTGCCAGCAGCCAAGACCCTCGGACTAGCGGGTCCAAAAACATTCAGTACTTC.

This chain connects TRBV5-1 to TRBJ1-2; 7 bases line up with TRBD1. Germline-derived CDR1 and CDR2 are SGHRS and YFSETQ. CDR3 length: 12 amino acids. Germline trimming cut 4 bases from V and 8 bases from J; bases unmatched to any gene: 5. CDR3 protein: CASSQDRTGYTF. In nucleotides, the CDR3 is TGCGCCAGCAGCCAGGACAGGACCGGCTACACCTTC. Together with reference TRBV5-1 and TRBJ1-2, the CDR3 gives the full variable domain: KAGVTQTPRYLIKTRGQQVTLSCSPISGHRSVSWYQQTPGQGLQFLFEYFSETQRNKGNFPGRFSGRQFSNSRSEMNVSTLELGDSALYLCASSQDRTGYTFGSGTRLTVV.